This is a list of T cell receptor beta chains from one sample in a study of control samples from healthy donors and cancer patients. Sequencing used immunoSEQ multiplex PCR; TCRdb keeps in-frame clones, though not all of them. There are 150,000 to 200,000 clones in the sample; about nine tenths occur only once, and about 1.6% lies in the top ten. Sequenced input: blood. Receptors originate from a woman aged 25 to 39 in good health. The conserved cysteine and the conserved F or W are not part of the CDR3 here. Clone size is not always given. Where it is, it says once, few, many or a class for expanded clones.

clone_size,v_call,j_call,cdr3_aa
.,TRBV14,TRBJ2-7,ASSQASGPYEQY
.,TRBV4-1,TRBJ1-2,ASSQPRTPYYGYT
.,TRBV14,TRBJ1-1,ASSQDVGQVNTEAF
.,TRBV9,TRBJ2-7,ASSPGTTYEQY
once,TRBV11-2,TRBJ2-3,ASSLDGLAGGGTDTQY
.,TRBV20-1,TRBJ1-1,SASTGGPNTEAF
.,TRBV24-1,TRBJ2-3,ATSDPGTSDTQY
.,TRBV27,TRBJ2-1,ASSLRGNEQF
.,TRBV4-1,TRBJ2-3,ASSQDTGGRDTQY
.,TRBV19,TRBJ2-1,ASSMGVHEQF
.,TRBV13,TRBJ2-5,ASSLEGSGDQETQY
once,TRBV6-4,TRBJ2-7,ASRGDRGPYEQY
.,TRBV4-1,TRBJ2-1,ASSYLAGGYNEQF
.,TRBV7-6,TRBJ1-6,ASSATGYNSPLH
.,TRBV6-2/TRBV6-3,TRBJ2-2,ASSYRGDTGELF
.,TRBV5-5,TRBJ1-2,ASSLALDGYT
.,TRBV5-1,TRBJ2-1,ASSLDNEQF
.,TRBV6-4,TRBJ1-5,ASSIPRGDQPQH
.,TRBV19,TRBJ1-1,ASSIGGADTEAF
.,TRBV7-2,TRBJ2-7,ASSFRRGGPYEQY
.,TRBV5-1,TRBJ1-2,ASSLGTGANYGYT
.,TRBV5-1,TRBJ1-1,ASSLAPPQNTEAF
.,TRBV6-5,TRBJ2-2,ASSRDLLNTGELF
.,TRBV4-2,TRBJ2-1,ASTGTSGAYNEQF
.,TRBV25-1,TRBJ1-2,ASSELAGYGYT